This is a list of T cell receptor beta chains from one sample in a study of blood T cell repertoires in COVID-19. Generated by immunoSEQ multiplex PCR, the TCRdb table keeps only in-frame clones and is missing some. Of 150,000 to 200,000 clones listed, around nine tenths were seen once; the top ten hold around 3.5%. The sequenced sample consisted of peripheral blood. The receptors originated from a man aged 70-80 years with acute or convalescent COVID-19. CDR3s include the opening cysteine and the closing phenylalanine or tryptophan. The D gene is left open where the match is weak. Clone size is not always given. Where it is, it says once, few, many or a class for expanded clones.

DNA | CDR3 | V | D | size | J
TGTGCCAGCAGCGGGACGGGGAGACAGCCCCAGCATTTT | CASSGTGRQPQHF | TRBV9 | . | few | TRBJ1-5
TGCGCCAGCAGTCGACAGAGTTACGAGCAGTACTTC | CASSRQSYEQYF | TRBV23-1 | . | . | TRBJ2-7
TGTGCCAGTGGTGCAGGGGCGGGAGGGGAAAACACCGGGGAGCTGTTTTTT | CASGAGAGGENTGELFF | TRBV4-2 | TRBD2 | . | TRBJ2-2
TGTGCCAGCAGCGTAGGGGGACAGACCAATTCACCCCTCCACTTT | CASSVGGQTNSPLHF | TRBV9 | TRBD1 | . | TRBJ1-6
TGTGCCATCAGTGTAGACAGGGACCCTAGCACAGATACGCAGTATTTT | CAISVDRDPSTDTQYF | TRBV10-3 | TRBD1 | . | TRBJ2-3
TGTGCCAGCAGCGGTAGGGAGCAAAAAGATACGCAGTATTTT | CASSGREQKDTQYF | TRBV4-2 | . | . | TRBJ2-3
TGTGCCAGCAGCTTGGCAACTAGCAACTACGAGCAGTACTTC | CASSLATSNYEQYF | TRBV5-6 | . | . | TRBJ2-7
TGTGCCAGCAGCTTAACGATGTGGGCCACCGGGGAGCTGTTTTTT | CASSLTMWATGELFF | TRBV7-3 | . | . | TRBJ2-2
TGTGCCAGCAGACGACAGGGGGGCTATGGCTACACCTTC | CASRRQGGYGYTF | TRBV28 | TRBD1 | . | TRBJ1-2
TGTGCCAGCAGACGGACTCCCTCCCCGAGCGGCTACACCTTC | CASRRTPSPSGYTF | TRBV27 | . | once | TRBJ1-2
TGCGCCAGCAGCCAAGACTCGAGGGTTAACACTGAAGCTTTCTTT | CASSQDSRVNTEAFF | TRBV4-3 | . | . | TRBJ1-1
TGTGCCAGCAGCTTGACCGGGGGGGAGACCCAGTACTTC | CASSLTGGETQYF | TRBV5-5 | TRBD2 | . | TRBJ2-5
TGTGCCAGCAGCCTGACTCAATTCTACGAGCAGTACTTC | CASSLTQFYEQYF | TRBV13 | . | . | TRBJ2-7
TGCGCCAGCAGCTTATTAGCGGGAGTGGAGACCCAGTACTTC | CASSLLAGVETQYF | TRBV5-1 | TRBD2 | . | TRBJ2-5
TGTGCCAGTAGCCTTACTCTAAGCGTTTCCCTTCAGTACTTC | CASSLTLSVSLQYF | TRBV19 | . | . | TRBJ2-4
TGTGCCATCAGTGTAGGGACAGGGGATCAGCCCCAGCATTTT | CAISVGTGDQPQHF | TRBV10-3 | TRBD1 | . | TRBJ1-5
TGTGCCAGCAGCGTATACAATGAGCAGTTCTTC | CASSVYNEQFF | TRBV7-6 | . | . | TRBJ2-1
TGTGCCAGCAGCCTCTATTTCACTGAAGCTTTCTTT | CASSLYFTEAFF | TRBV11-1 | . | . | TRBJ1-1
TGCGCCAGCAGCCAACCGCGGGAGGGGGCGGACACCTTC | CASSQPREGADTF | TRBV4-1 | TRBD1 | . | TRBJ1-2
TGTGCCAGCGGGGGCGGGACTAATGAAAAACTGTTTTTT | CASGGGTNEKLFF | TRBV2 | . | . | TRBJ1-4
TGCGCCAGCAGCTCGGGGACAGGGTTAGGCAATCAGCCCCAGCATTTT | CASSSGTGLGNQPQHF | TRBV5-1 | TRBD1 | once | TRBJ1-5
TGCGCCAGCAGCCCCGGTGGGGGCCAGAACACTGAAGCTTTCTTT | CASSPGGGQNTEAFF | TRBV5-1 | . | . | TRBJ1-1
TGTGCCAGCAGCCAAGATCCGACAGGGATATACATTCAGTACTTC | CASSQDPTGIYIQYF | TRBV3-1/TRBV3-2 | TRBD1 | once | TRBJ2-4
TGTGCCAGCAGCCCTACGAGACAGGGCGGTGAAAAACTGTTTTTT | CASSPTRQGGEKLFF | TRBV7-9 | TRBD1 | . | TRBJ1-4
TGTGCCAGCAGCTTGAGGGCGGGGGCCGCGAACACCGGGGAGCTGTTTTTT | CASSLRAGAANTGELFF | TRBV5-4 | . | . | TRBJ2-2
TGTGCCAGCAGCGTGGAGACGGCCTGGGTGGCAAACGGGATTGAGACCCAGTACTTC | CASSVETAWVANGIETQYF | TRBV9 | . | . | TRBJ2-5
TGCGCCAACGGGACAGTCATGAACACTGAAGCTTTCTTT | CANGTVMNTEAFF | TRBV23-1 | TRBD1 | . | TRBJ1-1
TGTGCCAGCAGCTTATCTTCCTACAATGAGCAGTTCTTC | CASSLSSYNEQFF | TRBV7-2 | . | . | TRBJ2-1
TGTGCCAGCAGCTGGGACAGGGGGCTTTCACCCCTCCACTTT | CASSWDRGLSPLHF | TRBV6-5 | TRBD1 | . | TRBJ1-6
TGTGCCAGCAGCTTAAGTCTGGGCTTTTTTTCACCCCTCCACTTT | CASSLSLGFFSPLHF | TRBV7-2 | . | . | TRBJ1-6